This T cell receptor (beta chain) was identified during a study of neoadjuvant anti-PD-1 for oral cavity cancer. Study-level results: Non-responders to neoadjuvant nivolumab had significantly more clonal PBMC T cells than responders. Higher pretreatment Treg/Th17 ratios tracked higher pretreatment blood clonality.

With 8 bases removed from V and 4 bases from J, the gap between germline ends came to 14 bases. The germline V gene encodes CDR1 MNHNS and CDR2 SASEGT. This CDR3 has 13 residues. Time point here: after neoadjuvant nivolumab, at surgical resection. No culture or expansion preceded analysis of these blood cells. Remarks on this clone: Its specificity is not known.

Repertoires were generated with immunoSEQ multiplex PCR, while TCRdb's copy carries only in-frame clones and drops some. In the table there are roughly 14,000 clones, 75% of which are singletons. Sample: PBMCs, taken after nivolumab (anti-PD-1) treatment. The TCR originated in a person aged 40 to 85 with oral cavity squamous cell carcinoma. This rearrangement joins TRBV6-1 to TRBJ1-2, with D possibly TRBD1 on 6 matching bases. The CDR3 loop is CASVTGTPYGYTF. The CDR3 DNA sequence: TGTGCCAGCGTTACCGGGACACCCTATGGCTACACCTTC.